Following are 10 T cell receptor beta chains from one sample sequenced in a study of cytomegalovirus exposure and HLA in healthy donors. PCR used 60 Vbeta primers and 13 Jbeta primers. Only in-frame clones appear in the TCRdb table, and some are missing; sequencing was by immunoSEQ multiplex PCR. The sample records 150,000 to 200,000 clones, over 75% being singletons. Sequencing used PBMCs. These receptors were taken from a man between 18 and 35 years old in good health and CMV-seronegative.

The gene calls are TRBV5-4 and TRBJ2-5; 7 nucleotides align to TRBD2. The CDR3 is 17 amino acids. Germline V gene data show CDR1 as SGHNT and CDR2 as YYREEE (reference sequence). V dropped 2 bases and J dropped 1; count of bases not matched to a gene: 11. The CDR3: CASSLSNGGSLQETQYF. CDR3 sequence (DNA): TGTGCCAGCAGCTTAAGTAATGGCGGGAGCCTCCAAGAGACCCAGTACTTC.

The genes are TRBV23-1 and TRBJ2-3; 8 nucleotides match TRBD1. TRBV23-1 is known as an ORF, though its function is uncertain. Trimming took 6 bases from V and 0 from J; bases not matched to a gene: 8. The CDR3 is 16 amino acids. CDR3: CASRRQGTTSTDTQYF. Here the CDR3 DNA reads TGCGCCAGCAGGAGACAGGGGACGACTAGCACAGATACGCAGTATTTT.

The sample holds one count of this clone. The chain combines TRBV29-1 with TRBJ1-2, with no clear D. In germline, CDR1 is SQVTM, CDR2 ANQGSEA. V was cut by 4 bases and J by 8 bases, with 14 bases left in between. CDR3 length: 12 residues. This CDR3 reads CSVVGEDPGYTF. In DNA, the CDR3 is TGCAGCGTTGTCGGGGAGGACCCCGGCTACACCTTC. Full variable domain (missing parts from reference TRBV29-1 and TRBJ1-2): SAVISQKPSRDICQRGTSLTIQCQVDSQVTMMFWYRQQPGQSLTLIATANQGSEATYESGFVIDKFPISRPNLTFSTLTVSNMSPEDSSIYLCSVVGEDPGYTFGSGTRLTVV.

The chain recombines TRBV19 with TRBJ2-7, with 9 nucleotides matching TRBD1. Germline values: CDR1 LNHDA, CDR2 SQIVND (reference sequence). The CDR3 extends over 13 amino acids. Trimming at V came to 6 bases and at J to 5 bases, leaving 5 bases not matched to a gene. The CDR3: CASSQDRGDEQYF. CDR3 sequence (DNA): TGTGCCAGTAGCCAGGACAGGGGTGACGAGCAGTACTTC.

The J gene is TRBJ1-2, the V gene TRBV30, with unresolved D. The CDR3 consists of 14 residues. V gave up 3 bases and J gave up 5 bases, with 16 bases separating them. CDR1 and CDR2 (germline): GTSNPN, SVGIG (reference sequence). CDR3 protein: CAWSRFDPVYGYTF. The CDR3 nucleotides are TGTGCCTGGAGCAGGTTCGACCCTGTTTATGGCTACACCTTC.

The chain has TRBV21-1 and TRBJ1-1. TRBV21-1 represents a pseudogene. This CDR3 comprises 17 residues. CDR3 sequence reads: CASSKCIGGRLNTEAFF. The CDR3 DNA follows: TGTGCCAGCAGCAAATGTATCGGGGGGAGATTGAACACTGAAGCTTTCTTT.

The CDR3 sequence is CASSYGFSGEQYF. For the CDR3, the DNA is TGTGCCAGCAGTTACGGGTTCTCAGGGGAGCAGTACTTC. The rearrangement links TRBV6-6 to TRBJ2-7; D may be TRBD1 (5 bases). Trimming took off 2 bases at V and 7 bases at J, with 12 bases between the two ends. The germline V gene encodes CDR1 MNHNY and CDR2 SVGAGI (reference sequence). This CDR3 has 13 amino acids.

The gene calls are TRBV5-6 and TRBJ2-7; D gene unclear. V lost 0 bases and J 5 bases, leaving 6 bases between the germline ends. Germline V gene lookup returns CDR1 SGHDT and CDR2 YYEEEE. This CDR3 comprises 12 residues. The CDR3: CASSLDQDEQYF. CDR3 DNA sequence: TGTGCCAGCAGCTTGGATCAGGACGAGCAGTACTTC.

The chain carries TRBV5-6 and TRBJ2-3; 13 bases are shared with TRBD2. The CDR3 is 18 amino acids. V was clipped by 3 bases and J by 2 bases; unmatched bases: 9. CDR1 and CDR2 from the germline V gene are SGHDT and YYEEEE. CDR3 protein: CASSSGLAGDPITDTQYF. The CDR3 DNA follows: TGTGCCAGCAGCTCCGGACTAGCGGGGGATCCAATCACAGATACGCAGTATTTT.

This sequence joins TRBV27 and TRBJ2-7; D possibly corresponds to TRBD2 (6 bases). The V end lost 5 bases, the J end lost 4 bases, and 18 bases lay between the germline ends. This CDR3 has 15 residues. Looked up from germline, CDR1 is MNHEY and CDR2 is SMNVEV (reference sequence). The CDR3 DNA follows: TGTGCCAGCAGTCCCGGTATTAGCGGACTTTACGAGCAGTACTTC. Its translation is CASSPGISGLYEQYF.